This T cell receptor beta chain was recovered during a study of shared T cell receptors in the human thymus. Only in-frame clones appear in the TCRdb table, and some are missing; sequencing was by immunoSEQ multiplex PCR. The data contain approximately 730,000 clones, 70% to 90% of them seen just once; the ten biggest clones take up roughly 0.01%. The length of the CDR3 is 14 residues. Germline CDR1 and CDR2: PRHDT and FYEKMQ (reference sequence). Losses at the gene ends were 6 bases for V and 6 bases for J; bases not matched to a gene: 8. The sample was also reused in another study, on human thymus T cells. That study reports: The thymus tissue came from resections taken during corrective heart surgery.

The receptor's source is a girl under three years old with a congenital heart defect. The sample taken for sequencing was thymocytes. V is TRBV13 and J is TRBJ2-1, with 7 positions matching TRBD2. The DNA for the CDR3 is TGTGCCAGCAGGAAAAGGGACTACCCCAATGAGCAGTTCTTC. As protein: CASRKRDYPNEQFF.